This TCR beta chain was captured by sequencing in a study of T-cell memory formation after mild COVID-19. Each CDR3 protein gets one entry after TCRdb re-called the 5' RACE reads with MiXCR. The sample includes fewer than 90,000 distinct CDR3 sequences, 10% to 15% of them seen just once. Per germline, CDR1 SGDLS and CDR2 YYNGEE. CDR3 size: 12 residues. The V end lost 7 bases, the J end lost 3 bases, and 10 bases lay between the germline ends. This clonotype was seen many times. The sample was PBMCs or a T cell subset sorted from them (not recorded which). The sequence derives from a man aged 18 to 29 who had mild COVID-19 (a few samples of this study predate the infection). Cell type and time point are not known. The V call is TRBV9, the J call TRBJ1-1; no firm D call. The CDR3 loop is CASGYKDTEAFF. CDR3 nucleotides: TGTGCCAGCGGTTATAAGGACACTGAAGCTTTCTTT.